Listed here are 20 T cell receptor beta chains from one sample, sequenced in a study of T cell responses to AZD1222 COVID-19 vaccine. The table came from immunoSEQ multiplex PCR; TCRdb's copy has only in-frame clones and leaves some out. The sample records 95,000 to 150,000 clones, almost 95% being singletons. Sequencing used peripheral blood, obtained on day 0 of AZD1222 vaccination. The receptor set was obtained from an adult in good health.

The chain links TRBV5-1 to TRBJ2-3, with 8 bases identical to TRBD2. CDR1 and CDR2 from the germline V gene are SGHRS and YFSETQ. The CDR3 length is 15 residues. V was pared by 0 bases and J by 5 bases, with 5 bases of the junction left unmatched. The CDR3 loop reads CASSLDATSGDTQYF. DNA for the CDR3: TGCGCCAGCAGCTTGGACGCAACTAGCGGAGATACGCAGTATTTT.

The chain couples TRBV9 to TRBJ2-5; D perhaps matches TRBD2 (5 bases). V lost 3 bases to trimming and J lost 7 bases, with 19 bases between them. The CDR3 is made up of 15 amino acids. In germline, CDR1 is SGDLS, CDR2 YYNGEE. CDR3 sequence (DNA): TGTGCCAGCAGCGGGGCGGCAAGCGGCGGTACGACCCAGTACTTC. Its translation: CASSGAASGGTTQYF.

This clone was detected once. The chain links TRBV29-1 to TRBJ1-2; 9 positions agree with TRBD1. Germline V lookup: CDR1 SQVTM, CDR2 ANQGSEA. CDR3 size: 12 residues. CDR3: CSTTGGVGGYTF. CDR3 in DNA: TGCAGTACTACAGGGGGCGTCGGTGGCTACACCTTC. Drawing the rest from reference TRBV29-1 and TRBJ1-2, the complete variable domain is SAVISQKPSRDICQRGTSLTIQCQVDSQVTMMFWYRQQPGQSLTLIATANQGSEATYESGFVIDKFPISRPNLTFSTLTVSNMSPEDSSIYLCSTTGGVGGYTFGSGTRLTVV.

The CDR3 protein is CASSTYQETQYF. The CDR3 DNA reads as TGCGCCAGCAGCACGTACCAAGAGACCCAGTACTTC. The chain carries TRBV5-1 and TRBJ2-5; D is uncertain. Trimming removed 4 bases from V and 0 bases from J, with 4 bases in between. The V gene's germline CDR1 is SGHRS and CDR2 YFSETQ. CDR3 length: 12 amino acids. Full variable domain (outside the CDR3, taken from reference TRBV5-1 and TRBJ2-5): KAGVTQTPRYLIKTRGQQVTLSCSPISGHRSVSWYQQTPGQGLQFLFEYFSETQRNKGNFPGRFSGRQFSNSRSEMNVSTLELGDSALYLCASSTYQETQYFGPGTRLLVL.

V usage is TRBV3-1 (or the pseudogene TRBV3-2) and J usage is TRBJ1-4; D is unclear. The V gene lost 1 base and the J gene lost 7 bases, with 13 bases spanning the gap. CDR1 LGHDT and CDR2 YNNKEL come from the germline V gene (reference sequence). The CDR3 consists of 15 residues. The CDR3 loop reads CASSQVGGWGEKLFF. Written as DNA, the CDR3 is TGTGCCAGCAGCCAAGTGGGAGGTTGGGGTGAAAAACTGTTTTTT.

The chain uses TRBV19 and TRBJ1-1, with D tentatively TRBD1 (5 bases). V lost 5 bases to trimming and J lost 2 bases, with 15 bases between them. This CDR3 has 15 residues. CDR1 LNHDA and CDR2 SQIVND come from the germline V gene (reference sequence). The CDR3 DNA sequence: TGTGCCAGTAGTCCACTCCTAGGGGCTAACACTGAAGCTTTCTTT. Encoded protein: CASSPLLGANTEAFF.

The rearrangement joins TRBV21-1 to TRBJ2-3; the table's D call, TRBD2, was not checked against the DNA. TRBV21-1 is assigned pseudogene status. The CDR3 runs to 17 residues. The CDR3 region has the DNA TGTGCCAGCAGCCGCAGGACTAGCGGATCTAGCACAGATACGCAGTATTTT. Translated: CASSRRTSGSSTDTQYF.

The J gene is TRBJ1-1, the V gene TRBV5-1; D possibly corresponds to TRBD1 (6 bases). The germline V gene has CDR1 SGHRS and CDR2 YFSETQ. This CDR3 region has 14 residues. With 1 base removed from V and 4 bases from J, the gap between germline ends came to 11 bases. In nucleotides, the CDR3 is TGCGCCAGCAGCTTGTCAGGGGTGGTCACTGAAGCTTTCTTT. The encoded protein is CASSLSGVVTEAFF.

The sample holds one count of this clone. The V gene is TRBV18, the J gene TRBJ2-7, with D possibly matching TRBD1 (6 bases). This CDR3 region has 15 residues. Trimming left V 5 bases short and J 7 bases short, with 21 bases between. Germline CDR1 and CDR2: KGHSH and LQKENI. Written as DNA, the CDR3 is TGTGCCAGCTCATCCCGCGACCGACAGGAAGCAGAGCAGTACTTC. This encodes CASSSRDRQEAEQYF.

The chain employs TRBV5-1 and TRBJ1-1, with TRBD1 as a possible D gene (6 bases). CDR3 length: 15 residues. V shed 0 bases and J shed 5 bases, with 14 bases lying between them. Germline V CDR1 and CDR2: SGHRS, YFSETQ. CDR3 DNA sequence: TGCGCCAGCAGCTTGGTAGCGGGGGCGCATACTGAAGCTTTCTTT. As protein: CASSLVAGAHTEAFF.

This clone was seen just once. The rearrangement joins TRBV18 to TRBJ1-1, with no clear D. This CDR3 comprises 12 residues. Trimming shortened V by 1 base and J by 7 bases, and 7 bases separated the two germline ends. In germline, CDR1 is KGHSH, CDR2 LQKENI. Here the CDR3 reads CASSPLLGEAFF. The CDR3 region has the DNA TGTGCCAGCTCACCACTTCTGGGTGAAGCTTTCTTT.

The chain links TRBV19 to TRBJ2-7, with a tentative D call TRBD2 (6 bases). The CDR3 sequence is 13 residues long. Trimming took off 5 bases at V and 5 bases at J, with 13 bases between the two ends. The germline V gene encodes CDR1 LNHDA and CDR2 SQIVND (reference sequence). The DNA of the CDR3 is TGTGCCAGTAGTCCAAATGGAGGGAACGAGCAGTACTTC. Amino acids: CASSPNGGNEQYF.

V usage is TRBV18 and J usage is TRBJ1-1; D remains unclear. The CDR3 has 13 amino acids. V dropped 3 bases and J dropped 3 bases, with 8 bases sitting between them. Germline V gene lookup returns CDR1 KGHSH and CDR2 LQKENI. The CDR3 region has the DNA TGTGCCAGCTCACCGGCTGGAGACACTGAAGCTTTCTTT. Translated, it gives CASSPAGDTEAFF.

The table lists this clone with a count of one. The chain uses TRBV10-3 and TRBJ1-5; TRBD1 matches at 7 bases. Germline V gene lookup returns CDR1 ENHRY and CDR2 SYGVKD. The CDR3 covers 14 residues. V was clipped by 6 bases and J by 4 bases; unmatched bases: 6. In nucleotides, the CDR3 is TGTGCCATCAGCCCGACAGGGCGAAATCAGCCCCAGCATTTT. It is translated as CAISPTGRNQPQHF.

The table lists this clone with a few counts. The V gene is TRBV2, the J gene TRBJ2-3; D is unresolved. CDR1 SNHLY and CDR2 FYNNEI come from the germline V gene. The germline V and J ends were trimmed by 6 bases and 6 bases, with 13 bases remaining between them. The CDR3 has 13 amino acids. CDR3 protein: CASRAPPRDTQYF. In nucleotides, the CDR3 is TGTGCCAGCAGAGCCCCCCCCCGGGATACGCAGTATTTT.

The gene calls are TRBV30 and TRBJ1-1, with D unresolved. CDR3 length: 11 residues. The germline V gene has CDR1 GTSNPN and CDR2 SVGIG (reference sequence). With 7 bases removed from V and 6 bases from J, the gap between germline ends came to 12 bases. The CDR3 nucleotides read TGTGCCTCGACCCGTGGGGCTGAAGCTTTCTTT. Translating it yields CASTRGAEAFF.

This clone came up once. This chain joins TRBV5-1 and TRBJ1-3, with unresolved D. From germline, CDR1 is SGHRS and CDR2 YFSETQ. The CDR3 runs to 14 residues. V lost 1 base and J 1 base, leaving 6 bases between the germline ends. DNA of the CDR3: TGCGCCAGCAGCTTGCAGGAGTCTGGAAACACCATATATTTT. This gives the protein CASSLQESGNTIYF.

The J gene is TRBJ2-5, the V gene TRBV7-2; 7 nucleotides agree with TRBD2. V dropped 2 bases and J dropped 14; count of bases not matched to a gene: 8. The CDR3 spans 12 residues. From germline, CDR1 is SGHTA and CDR2 FQGNSA. The chain's CDR3 is CASSLMFSGAYF. The DNA of the CDR3 is TGTGCCAGCAGCTTAATGTTCAGCGGGGCTTACTTC. The full variable domain, completed using reference TRBV7-2 and TRBJ2-5, is GAGVSQSPSNKVTEKGKDVELRCDPISGHTALYWYRQSLGQGLEFLIYFQGNSAPDKSGLPSDRFSAERTGGSVSTLTIQRTQQEDSAVYLCASSLMFSGAYFGPGTRLLVL.

V usage is TRBV27 and J usage is TRBJ2-1; D call uncertain. Trimming removed 2 bases at V and 8 bases at J, with 10 bases between. From germline, CDR1 is MNHEY and CDR2 SMNVEV (reference sequence). The CDR3 is 13 residues long. The CDR3 region is CASSLPKNDEQFF. The CDR3 DNA reads TGTGCCAGCAGTTTACCGAAAAACGATGAGCAGTTCTTC.

This chain connects TRBV30 to TRBJ1-4; the D is unclear. Germline V CDR1 and CDR2: GTSNPN, SVGIG (reference sequence). This CDR3 has 13 amino acids. Deletions cut 6 bases from V and 10 bases from J, with 18 bases between. Written as DNA, the CDR3 is TGTGCCTGTACAAGGGCCAACGAAGGAAAACTGTTTTTT. Translation gives CACTRANEGKLFF.